The sequence of this T cell receptor beta chain was determined in a study of chemoradiotherapy in HPV16-positive cancers. Study-wide context: A couple of HPV16-positive patients' cells yielded candidate HPV-specific clones and common motifs. Study conclusions and caveats: During treatment, candidate HPV-specific clones and E7-related motifs expanded in tumor.

Over chemoradiotherapy, repertoires were sampled more than once. Measured with immunoSEQ multiplex PCR; TCRdb has only the in-frame clones, and not every one. Of about 5,600 clones detected, roughly 88% appear once; the ten largest clones hold 8% to 9.5%. A word on this clone: As yet, its antigen is unknown.

V lost 10 bases and J 9 bases, leaving 19 bases between the germline ends. This CDR3 region has 13 residues. Germline CDR1 reads ENHRY; CDR2 reads SYGVKD. The genes are TRBV10-3 and TRBJ2-1, with D perhaps assigned TRBD1 or TRBD2 (6 bases each). The TCR originated in a human donor with HPV-associated anogenital cancer. This material consisted of tumor tissue, taken from a patient who underwent chemoradiotherapy. CDR3 coding DNA: TGTGCCAACCGGGACTCCCTACAGGGTGAGCAGTTCTTC. It codes for CANRDSLQGEQFF.